Below, one T cell receptor (beta chain) is given with its context. Its recognized antigen is unknown. There are no base qualities to consult, and no much larger clone falls within one base. After removal of 7 bases from V and 6 bases from J, the junction retains 6 bases not matched to a gene. The germline V gene provides CDR1 SGHAT and CDR2 FQNNGV. The CDR3 goes from the cysteine to the phenylalanine over 13 residues. The sequence is cut down to CDR3 DNA, 39 bases in frame from base 1. This sample is drawn from a study of T cells in Graves' hyperthyroidism and ophthalmopathy (dated by TCRdb to the late 2010s). In the study overall: TCR V-J signatures able to tell the groups apart were searched for in a discovery cohort of 95 or so patients, of whom over 40 had Graves' ophthalmopathy and roughly 57 had stable Graves' hyperthyroidism. Thyroid tissue and blood T-cell repertoires from six or seven Graves' hyperthyroidism patients were also compared in the study. Once sampling was done, hyperthyroidism patients were given methimazole at a starting dose of 30 mg daily, whereas ophthalmopathy patients were given high-dose intravenous methylprednisolone. The paper describes TCR Vbeta CDR3 sequencing of 140 or so peripheral blood samples, made up of 43 ophthalmopathy patients, around 73 hyperthyroidism patients and 17 progressor patients. An independent validation cohort of 18 to 20 hyperthyroidism patients and about 16 patients who later progressed to ophthalmopathy tested prospective prediction of ophthalmopathy. The 75 to 100 discovery patients were randomly split 7:3 into training and test sets.

Amplification of TCR beta CDR3 regions was carried out from RNA transcripts. The TCR CDR3 was subjected to a first round of RT-PCR using the HTBI primer set and the Qiagen OneStep RT-PCR kit. A second multiplex PCR round built the libraries, followed by size selection and purification. The libraries were sequenced on an Illumina HiSeq2000 using paired-end 100 bp reads. In the original analysis: Raw data were processed with SOAPnuke, discarding reads with adapters, uncalled bases, mean Phred below 15, or no exact constant-primer or identifier match. COPE v1.2.5 was used to merge the high-quality paired reads, and each unique nucleotide sequence was defined as a clonotype. MiTCR v1.1 was used to align clonotypes to the IMGT TRBV, TRBD and TRBJ reference segments. Analysis was restricted to V-J combinations with a frequency above 0.0001, which covered 99.2% of repertoires. A TCS score was defined as the ratio between F50 (clonal expansion) and ExV (chaos), using BLOSUM62-based TCRdist between CDR3 peptides within each V-J. Welch's t-statistics and random forest reduced 450 to 600 V-J features to some 14, which were used in a naive Bayes classifier (R e1071). Thyroid-blood repertoire similarity was quantified with the Morisita-Horn index. TCRdb's own reprocessing of the public reads used fastp at Q25 and MiXCR and kept productive beta chains. Rows are combined by CDR3 protein, so each entry shows the most common genes and DNA. It is TCRdb's table, rather than the study itself, that gives the V and J calls and clone size. The sample yields around 600,000 distinct CDR3 sequences; nearly 45% were counted once. The ten largest account for under 8% of the sample.

The study excluded patients with uncontrolled infections, other autoimmune diseases, pregnancy or lactation. Diagnoses were based on clinical symptoms, serum thyroxine and TRAb, thyroid ultrasound and orbital computed tomography. Trizol reagent was used to extract total RNA, and RNA quality was then checked on an Agilent 2100 Bioanalyzer. Overall study outcomes, separate from this receptor: Blood samples also contained most of the expanded thyroid clonotypes (frequency above 0.001), which suggests that blood repertoires may reflect thyroid immune responses. A model built on a 13 V-J signature distinguished ophthalmopathy from stable hyperthyroidism, reaching approximately 89% sensitivity and approximately 81% specificity in cross-validation and 80%/75% in testing. During validation, the model predicted progression to ophthalmopathy a median of around 6 months ahead of onset, with almost 71% sensitivity and almost 75% specificity. Sample size was not statistically predetermined, and blinding of investigators to group allocation was not performed.

The receptor comes from an adult man with Graves' disease, either hyperthyroidism or ophthalmopathy (not recorded which). The sample was peripheral blood or thyroid tissue (not recorded which). The chain is assembled from TRBV11-2 and TRBJ1-2; 9 bases in between match TRBD1. In nucleotide form, the sequence is TGTGCCAGCACCAGACAGGGGGTAAATGGCTACACCTTC. Its translation is CASTRQGVNGYTF.